These 20 T cell receptor beta chains were sequenced from one sample in a study of graft-versus-host responses after intestinal transplantation. These receptors have no identified antigens. TCRdb's table, derived via immunoSEQ multiplex PCR, lists solely in-frame clones and lacks some. The sample lists approximately 49,000 clones, around 96% seen once, with 0.2% to 0.25% in the top ten. Specimen: unstimulated CD8+ T cells sorted from spleen or lymph node cells, collected before transplant. The source of these receptors is a human donor who was the organ donor for an intestinal transplant.

The V gene is TRBV28, the J gene TRBJ2-7, with TRBD2 matching over 7 bases. Trimming cost V 6 bases and J 2 bases; bases outside gene matches: 13. CDR3 size: 16 residues. Germline V gene data show CDR1 as MDHEN and CDR2 as SYDVKM. The DNA of the CDR3 is TGTGCCAGCAGCCGAGCCGTTGGGGGGGATACCTACGAGCAGTACTTC. As protein: CASSRAVGGDTYEQYF.

This clone was seen a single time. The V call is TRBV4-1, the J call TRBJ2-5; the match to TRBD2 covers 14 bases. The CDR3 spans 17 residues. Trimming at V came to 2 bases and at J to 7 bases, leaving 9 bases not matched to a gene. Germline V CDR1 and CDR2: MGHRA, YSYEKL. CDR3 sequence: CASSQLEGLAGVGTQYF. For the CDR3, the DNA is TGCGCCAGCAGCCAATTGGAGGGACTAGCGGGGGTAGGGACCCAGTACTTC.

This rearrangement joins TRBV4-3 to TRBJ1-6; no clear D gene. The CDR3 spans 17 residues. The germline V gene has CDR1 LGHNA and CDR2 YSLEER. V lost 0 bases, J lost 2 bases, and 11 bases lay in between. CDR3 nucleotide sequence: TGCGCCAGCAGCCAAGAGCAGGAGGAGGCCTATAATTCACCCCTCCACTTT. The encoded protein is CASSQEQEEAYNSPLHF.

The rearrangement joins TRBV10-2 to TRBJ1-1; no clear D gene. The CDR3 contains 13 residues. V lost 8 bases, J lost 0 bases, and 10 bases lay in between. The germline V gene has CDR1 WSHSY and CDR2 SAAADI. The CDR3 DNA reads TGCGCCAGCTCTTCGAGCGTGAACACTGAAGCTTTCTTT. Protein sequence: CASSSSVNTEAFF.

This clone appeared a single time. The genes are TRBV6-1 and TRBJ2-1; tentatively, D is TRBD1 or TRBD2 (5 bases each). The germline CDR1 and CDR2 sequences are MNHNS and SASEGT. The CDR3 spans 18 residues. Trimming shortened V by 0 bases and J by 0 bases, and 15 bases separated the two germline ends. DNA for the CDR3: TGTGCCAGCAGTGAAGCTTCCGGGGCCATGAGCTCCTACAATGAGCAGTTCTTC. This sequence encodes CASSEASGAMSSYNEQFF.

As to this clone: Other DNA sequences of this sample code for an identical CDR3. The chain uses TRBV27 and TRBJ1-2; TRBD1 matches at 7 bases. This CDR3 has 15 amino acids. V lost 0 bases and J lost 4; bases outside the gene matches: 5. Looked up from germline, CDR1 is MNHEY and CDR2 is SMNVEV (reference sequence). In DNA, the CDR3 is TGTGCCAGCAGTTTATCCCGACAGGGAATCTATGGCTACACCTTC. Amino acids: CASSLSRQGIYGYTF.

The J gene is TRBJ2-2, the V gene TRBV11-1, with TRBD1 as a possible D gene (5 bases). CDR1 and CDR2 (germline): SGHAT, FQDESV (reference sequence). Trimming shortened V by 2 bases and J by 6 bases, and 7 bases separated the two germline ends. The CDR3 sequence is 13 residues long. The CDR3 protein is CASSLIRAGELFF. For the CDR3, the DNA is TGTGCCAGCAGCTTAATCAGGGCCGGGGAGCTGTTTTTT.

This clone was detected once. The chain is built from TRBV5-6 and TRBJ2-5, with 8 bases identical to TRBD2. The V segment lost 4 bases and the J segment 5 bases; nucleotides outside the gene matches: 13. Germline V gives CDR1 SGHDT, CDR2 YYEEEE. CDR3 length: 16 amino acids. The DNA for the CDR3 is TGTGCCAGCAGCGTCGGGACTAGTGTGTCGCAGGAGACCCAGTACTTC. It yields the protein CASSVGTSVSQETQYF.

V usage is TRBV28 and J usage is TRBJ2-1; D possibly uses TRBD1 or TRBD2 (7 bases each). The V gene's germline CDR1 is MDHEN and CDR2 SYDVKM. CDR3 length equals 16 residues. V was shortened by 2 bases and J by 5 bases, with 16 bases between the two germline ends. CDR3 amino acids: CASSLVRQGGDNEQFF. CDR3 DNA sequence: TGTGCCAGCAGTTTAGTTAGACAGGGAGGGGACAATGAGCAGTTCTTC.

The V gene is TRBV7-9, the J gene TRBJ1-1; TRBD1 is a possible D gene (5 bases). Per germline, CDR1 SEHNR and CDR2 FQNEAQ (reference sequence). V lost 5 bases and J lost 4, with 11 bases in between. The CDR3 runs 13 residues. This chain's CDR3 is CASSGAGTTEAFF. The CDR3 nucleotides are TGTGCCAGCAGCGGGGCCGGAACCACTGAAGCTTTCTTT. Full variable domain (rest looked up from reference TRBV7-9 and TRBJ1-1): DTGVSQNPRHKITKRGQNVTFRCDPISEHNRLYWYRQTLGQGPEFLTYFQNEAQLEKSRLLSDRFSAERPKGSFSTLEIQRTEQGDSAMYLCASSGAGTTEAFFGQGTRLTVV.

The rearrangement joins TRBV11-2 to TRBJ1-3; D is uncertain. Germline loops: CDR1 SGHAT, CDR2 FQNNGV. This CDR3 contains 16 residues. The V and J ends lost 2 bases and 1 base respectively, with 12 bases between them. Here the CDR3 DNA reads TGTGCCAGCAGCTTATATGACCCACCATCTGGAAACACCATATATTTT. It specifies CASSLYDPPSGNTIYF. Looking up the rest from reference TRBV11-2 and TRBJ1-3 gives the full variable domain: EAGVAQSPRYKIIEKRQSVAFWCNPISGHATLYWYQQILGQGPKLLIQFQNNGVVDDSQLPKDRFSAERLKGVDSTLKIQPAKLEDSAVYLCASSLYDPPSGNTIYFGEGSWLTVV.

The chain is built from TRBV7-9 and TRBJ1-4; D is unclear. The CDR3 runs 13 residues. The V end lost 3 bases, the J end lost 6 bases, and 8 bases lay between the germline ends. Germline V lookup: CDR1 SEHNR, CDR2 FQNEAQ (reference sequence). The CDR3 is CASSFQGYEKLFF. CDR3 DNA: TGTGCCAGCAGCTTCCAAGGGTATGAAAAACTGTTTTTT. The whole variable domain, filled in from reference TRBV7-9 and TRBJ1-4, reads DTGVSQNPRHKITKRGQNVTFRCDPISEHNRLYWYRQTLGQGPEFLTYFQNEAQLEKSRLLSDRFSAERPKGSFSTLEIQRTEQGDSAMYLCASSFQGYEKLFFGSGTQLSVL.

J is TRBJ1-5 and V is TRBV27, with D hard to call. The CDR3 spans 14 residues. Trimming cost V 2 bases and J 2 bases, with 7 bases left between them. The germline V gene encodes CDR1 MNHEY and CDR2 SMNVEV (reference sequence). CDR3 nucleotide sequence: TGTGCCAGCAGTTTACTAGGAGGCAATCAGCCCCAGCATTTT. Its protein product is CASSLLGGNQPQHF.

V gene TRBV6-5 combines with J gene TRBJ1-1, with 7 bases lining up with TRBD1. Trimming cost V 0 bases and J 6 bases; bases outside gene matches: 1. The CDR3 loop spans 13 amino acids. Looked up from germline, CDR1 is MNHEY and CDR2 is SVGAGI. The DNA of the CDR3 is TGTGCCAGCAGTTACTCAGGGGGCCCTGAAGCTTTCTTT. It encodes CASSYSGGPEAFF.

V is TRBV7-8 and J is TRBJ2-5, with D perhaps TRBD1 or TRBD2 (5 bases each). In germline, CDR1 is SGHVS, CDR2 FQNEAQ. The CDR3 totals 16 residues. Trimming left V 8 bases short and J 4 bases short, with 23 bases between. CDR3 sequence reads: CASFPLGAARGETQYF. CDR3 nucleotides: TGTGCCAGCTTCCCCTTGGGAGCGGCGAGGGGAGAGACCCAGTACTTC.

The chain has TRBV10-1 and TRBJ1-1; TRBD1 might be the D (5 bases). With 0 bases removed from V and 4 bases from J, the gap between germline ends came to 12 bases. CDR1 and CDR2 from the germline V gene are WNHNN and SYGVQD (reference sequence). This CDR3 region has 15 residues. The DNA for the CDR3 is TGCGCCAGCAGTGAGTCGAGGGGACTTTCCACTGAAGCTTTCTTT. Encoded protein: CASSESRGLSTEAFF.

V and J are TRBV30 and TRBJ2-1; the match to TRBD1 covers 11 bases. Unmatched junction bases numbered 3, after V lost 5 bases and J lost 6 bases. This CDR3 spans 13 amino acids. Germline V gives CDR1 GTSNPN, CDR2 SVGIG (reference sequence). The CDR3 spells CAWDGTGGNEQFF. CDR3 DNA sequence: TGTGCCTGGGACGGGACAGGGGGCAATGAGCAGTTCTTC.

This chain connects TRBV5-5 to TRBJ2-7, with D possibly being TRBD1 (6 bases). This CDR3 comprises 15 residues. CDR1 and CDR2 from the germline V gene are SGHKS and YYEKEE (reference sequence). V gave up 5 bases and J gave up 3 bases, with 18 bases separating them. CDR3: CASSPGQLGIYEQYF. Written as DNA, the CDR3 is TGTGCCAGCAGTCCTGGACAGCTCGGGATCTACGAGCAGTACTTC.

The gene calls are TRBV9 and TRBJ2-1; D is possibly TRBD2 (7 bases). V gave up 0 bases and J gave up 8 bases, with 9 bases separating them. This CDR3 spans 13 amino acids. Germline V gives CDR1 SGDLS, CDR2 YYNGEE. The chain's CDR3 is CASSVGGGDEQFF. Here the CDR3 DNA reads TGTGCCAGCAGCGTAGGCGGGGGCGATGAGCAGTTCTTC.

The chain carries TRBV9 and TRBJ2-5; TRBD1 or TRBD2 may be the D gene (6 bases each). The DNA end lines up better with TRBJ2-7; the J call may be wrong. Per the germline V gene, CDR1 is SGDLS and CDR2 is YYNGEE. This CDR3 comprises 15 residues. In DNA, the CDR3 is TGTGCCAGCAGCCTTTCGGGGGCGCAGACCTACGAGCAGTACTTC. This translates into CASSLSGAQTYEQYF.